The 30 T cell receptor beta chains given below trace back to one sample, sequenced in a study of T cells after somatic rescue of genetic block. TCRdb's table, derived via immunoSEQ multiplex PCR, lists solely in-frame clones and lacks some. The sample has 9,500 to 15,000 clones, 71% seen once. The material sequenced was peripheral blood mononuclear cells (PBMCs). These receptors were taken from a boy between 10 and 17 years old.

V usage is TRBV7-8 and J usage is TRBJ1-2, with 7 bases aligning to TRBD1. Per germline, CDR1 SGHVS and CDR2 FQNEAQ. V shed 6 bases and J 4 bases; nucleotides not matched to a gene: 5. The CDR3 extends over 13 amino acids. As DNA, the CDR3 is TGTGCCAGCAGTTCAGGGGGGACCTATGGCTACACCTTC. It translates to CASSSGGTYGYTF.

This clone was counted between two and nine times. V and J are TRBV6-1 and TRBJ1-1, with 9 bases aligning to TRBD1. The CDR3 totals 19 residues. Germline V gene lookup returns CDR1 MNHNS and CDR2 SASEGT. After removal of 2 bases from V and 3 bases from J, the junction contained 16 bases not matched to a gene. CDR3 bases: TGTGCCAGCAGTGAACCCTTCCCGGGACAGGGATCGGGTTACACTGAAGCTTTCTTT. It is translated as CASSEPFPGQGSGYTEAFF.

The J gene is TRBJ1-1, the V gene TRBV5-6, with 7 bases matching TRBD1. The CDR3 contains 17 residues. With V trimmed by 0 bases and J by 3 bases, 11 bases remained unmatched. CDR1 and CDR2 (germline): SGHDT, YYEEEE. CDR3 sequence: CASSLVYLGQRDTEAFF. The CDR3 nucleotides are TGTGCCAGCAGCTTGGTCTATTTGGGACAGCGGGACACTGAAGCTTTCTTT.

This chain uses TRBV28 with TRBJ2-7; D is uncertain. Per the germline V gene, CDR1 is MDHEN and CDR2 is SYDVKM. Trimming took off 6 bases at V and 2 bases at J, with 23 bases between the two ends. The CDR3 has 17 amino acids. In DNA form, the CDR3 reads TGTGCCAGCAGCGGTCCGAACATGGGCGTTAGACCCTACGAGCAGTACTTC. This sequence encodes CASSGPNMGVRPYEQYF.

The chain links TRBV30 to TRBJ1-1; D is unresolved. CDR1 and CDR2 from the germline V gene are GTSNPN and SVGIG (reference sequence). Trimming shortened V by 2 bases and J by 6 bases, and 13 bases separated the two germline ends. The CDR3 totals 13 residues. The DNA for the CDR3 is TGTGCCTGGAGTAACGGGGTGAGGGCTGAAGCTTTCTTT. As protein: CAWSNGVRAEAFF.

This clone was observed once. V and J are TRBV5-1 and TRBJ2-1; D gene unclear. CDR3 length: 16 residues. CDR1 and CDR2 from the germline V gene are SGHRS and YFSETQ. Trimming shortened V by 1 base and J by 1 base, and 12 bases separated the two germline ends. CDR3 amino acids: CASSLPSLPSYNEQFF. CDR3 sequence (DNA): TGCGCCAGCAGCTTGCCCTCCCTCCCTTCCTACAATGAGCAGTTCTTC.

This clone was found once. The chain combines TRBV13 with TRBJ1-3; 9 nucleotides match TRBD1. CDR3 length: 16 amino acids. CDR1 is PRHDT, CDR2 FYEKMQ, per germline (reference sequence). Losses at the gene ends were 8 bases for V and 1 base for J; bases not matched to a gene: 9. The CDR3 DNA follows: TGTGCCAGCCGCAGGACAGGGGTGGAATCTGGAAACACCATATATTTT. The encoded protein is CASRRTGVESGNTIYF.

The chain combines TRBV18 with TRBJ1-1; no definite D call. Trimming shortened V by 0 bases and J by 0 bases, and 11 bases separated the two germline ends. Looked up from germline, CDR1 is KGHSH and CDR2 is LQKENI. The CDR3 length is 16 residues. Here the CDR3 DNA reads TGTGCCAGCTCACCACCCCGGGGTCTTGTGAACACTGAAGCTTTCTTT. Translation: CASSPPRGLVNTEAFF.

This clone was found a few times. This CDR3 reads CASSFSAIPTGELFF. In DNA, the CDR3 is TGTGCCAGCAGCTTCTCAGCCATTCCCACCGGGGAGCTGTTTTTT. This chain connects TRBV7-3 to TRBJ2-2; D uncertain. The V gene lost 3 bases and the J gene lost 4 bases, with 12 bases spanning the gap. The CDR3 consists of 15 residues. Germline V gene data show CDR1 as SGHTA and CDR2 as FQGTGA.

The chain combines TRBV11-3 with TRBJ2-3, with D possibly TRBD2 on 7 matching bases. The CDR3 sequence is 15 residues long. The ends were cut back, 1 base at V and 1 base at J, with 9 bases in the middle. CDR1 and CDR2 (germline): SGHNT, YENEEA. This CDR3 is CASSLAGGGTDTQYF. Here the CDR3 DNA reads TGTGCCAGCAGCTTAGCGGGGGGCGGCACAGATACGCAGTATTTT.

The chain has TRBV4-2 and TRBJ2-1, with TRBD2 matching 9 bases. V lost 4 bases, J lost 2 bases, and 6 bases stayed unmatched. The germline gives CDR1 LGHNA, CDR2 YNFKEQ. The CDR3 spans 16 residues. The CDR3 DNA reads as TGTGCCAGCAGCCCGGGTGCGGGAGGGACCTACAATGAGCAGTTCTTC. As protein: CASSPGAGGTYNEQFF.

The chain recombines TRBV6-1 with TRBJ2-2; no firm D call. The CDR3 totals 13 residues. V shed 5 bases and J shed 4 bases, with 8 bases lying between them. Germline V gene data show CDR1 as MNHNS and CDR2 as SASEGT. The DNA of the CDR3 is TGTGCCAGCAGTACGCGAGTCACCGGGGAGCTGTTTTTT. Its translation is CASSTRVTGELFF.

The chain has TRBV6-6 and TRBJ2-3; 7 bases match TRBD1. The CDR3 length is 13 residues. The V and J ends lost 5 bases and 5 bases, in that order; junction bases with no gene match: 4. In germline, CDR1 is MNHNY, CDR2 SVGAGI (reference sequence). CDR3 region: CASSRQGKDTQYF. The CDR3 DNA reads as TGTGCCAGCAGTCGACAGGGAAAAGATACGCAGTATTTT.

This chain joins TRBV7-9 and TRBJ2-7, with unresolved D. Germline CDR1 reads SEHNR; CDR2 reads FQNEAQ (reference sequence). Trimming pared 5 bases from V and 2 bases from J, leaving 13 bases between. The CDR3 loop spans 14 amino acids. The CDR3 coding sequence is TGTGCCAGCAGCGCCCTCTGGAGTCCCTACGAGCAGTACTTC. It is translated as CASSALWSPYEQYF. Full variable domain (outside the CDR3, taken from reference TRBV7-9 and TRBJ2-7): DTGVSQNPRHKITKRGQNVTFRCDPISEHNRLYWYRQTLGQGPEFLTYFQNEAQLEKSRLLSDRFSAERPKGSFSTLEIQRTEQGDSAMYLCASSALWSPYEQYFGPGTRLTVT.

The chain carries TRBV7-6 and TRBJ2-2; D remains ambiguous. Between the trimmed V and J ends, which lost 8 bases and 0 bases, there was a span of 7 bases. This CDR3 spans 13 amino acids. The V gene's germline CDR1 is SGHVS and CDR2 FNYEAQ. The CDR3 loop reads CASRLTNTGELFF. Here the CDR3 DNA reads TGTGCCAGCCGTCTTACGAACACCGGGGAGCTGTTTTTT.

This chain uses TRBV5-1 with TRBJ2-1; weak D call: TRBD2 (6 bases). The length of the CDR3 is 14 residues. CDR1 is SGHRS and CDR2 is YFSETQ in the germline V gene. V lost 3 bases, J lost 7 bases, and 14 bases lay in between. This chain's CDR3 is CASSSGTVWNEQFF. CDR3 bases: TGCGCCAGCAGCTCCGGGACTGTCTGGAATGAGCAGTTCTTC.

The gene calls are TRBV27 and TRBJ2-6, with 8 nucleotides matching TRBD1. The V and J ends lost 5 bases and 4 bases, in that order; junction bases with no gene match: 7. The CDR3 spans 16 residues. CDR1 is MNHEY and CDR2 is SMNVEV in the germline V gene (reference sequence). CDR3 bases: TGTGCCAGCAGTAGTCACAGGGGGAGAGGGGCCAACGTCCTGACTTTC. Its protein is CASSSHRGRGANVLTF.

This sequence joins TRBV4-1 and TRBJ1-5; D remains unclear. The germline V gene has CDR1 MGHRA and CDR2 YSYEKL. V was shortened by 4 bases and J by 0 bases, with 10 bases between the two germline ends. The CDR3 length is 15 residues. CDR3 nucleotide sequence: TGCGCCAGCAGCCCCACCAGCTATAGCAATCAGCCCCAGCATTTT. Its translation is CASSPTSYSNQPQHF.

This clone is medium-sized (0.01 to 0.1%) within its sample. The rearrangement uses TRBV5-1 and TRBJ1-5; D gene unclear. V lost 4 bases and J lost 0, with 11 bases in between. Germline CDR1 is SGHRS and CDR2 is YFSETQ. This CDR3 region has 15 residues. The CDR3 DNA reads as TGCGCCAGCAGCCCTCAGATGGATAGCAATCAGCCCCAGCATTTT. This sequence encodes CASSPQMDSNQPQHF.

This rearrangement joins TRBV28 to TRBJ2-7; 9 nucleotides match TRBD1. CDR3 length: 15 amino acids. CDR1 MDHEN and CDR2 SYDVKM come from the germline V gene. V was pared by 4 bases and J by 5 bases, with 9 bases of the junction left unmatched. CDR3 residues: CASSWPTTGGDEQYF. The DNA for the CDR3 is TGTGCCAGCAGTTGGCCAACGACAGGGGGGGACGAGCAGTACTTC.

The chain has TRBV19 and TRBJ2-7, with 9 bases aligning to TRBD1. J gave up 3 bases and V 5 bases, and 2 bases lay outside the gene matches. The CDR3 runs 13 residues. Germline CDR1 LNHDA, CDR2 SQIVND (reference sequence). The CDR3 loop reads CASSGGQGYEQYF. The CDR3 nucleotides read TGTGCCAGTAGTGGGGGACAGGGCTACGAGCAGTACTTC.

The gene calls are TRBV18 and TRBJ2-7; D is uncertain. Germline V CDR1 and CDR2: KGHSH, LQKENI. CDR3 length: 13 residues. With 5 bases removed from V and 5 bases from J, the gap between germline ends came to 13 bases. The CDR3 is CASSYFIQDEQYF. The CDR3 DNA is TGTGCCAGCTCATATTTTATTCAGGACGAGCAGTACTTC.

J is TRBJ2-7 and V is TRBV28, with TRBD1 matching over 7 bases. The V and J ends lost 5 bases and 6 bases, in that order; junction bases with no gene match: 13. This CDR3 comprises 15 residues. Germline V gene data show CDR1 as MDHEN and CDR2 as SYDVKM. In DNA form, the CDR3 reads TGTGCCAGCAGTGAAAGGGGGCCCTCTATGGCCGAGCAGTACTTC. This gives the protein CASSERGPSMAEQYF.

In its sample, this clone was seen once. The chain couples TRBV11-2 to TRBJ2-6; 9 bases match TRBD1. Looked up from germline, CDR1 is SGHAT and CDR2 is FQNNGV. V shed 0 bases, J shed 2 bases, and the junction held 11 bases outside the gene matches. This CDR3 spans 20 amino acids. The CDR3 nucleotides read TGTGCCAGCAGCTTAGAATGGACGGGGACAGGGTCAGCTGGGGCCAACGTCCTGACTTTC. As protein: CASSLEWTGTGSAGANVLTF.

This clone turned up a few times. This sequence joins TRBV7-9 and TRBJ1-3; possibly TRBD1 for D (6 bases). With 1 base removed from V and 3 bases from J, the gap between germline ends came to 10 bases. The germline CDR1 and CDR2 sequences are SEHNR and FQNEAQ (reference sequence). The CDR3 consists of 15 residues. The CDR3 loop reads CASSLVQGFGNTIYF. As DNA, the CDR3 is TGTGCCAGCAGCTTAGTACAGGGATTTGGAAACACCATATATTTT.

J is TRBJ2-7 and V is TRBV5-4; possibly TRBD2 for D (5 bases). The germline V and J ends were trimmed by 4 bases and 1 base, with 18 bases remaining between them. The CDR3 totals 16 residues. Germline V gene data show CDR1 as SGHNT and CDR2 as YYREEE (reference sequence). Here the CDR3 DNA reads TGTGCCAGCAGCCCGCTTCCGAACGGACTTTCCTACGAGCAGTACTTC. Amino acid sequence: CASSPLPNGLSYEQYF.

In this sample, this clone turned up once. The J gene is TRBJ2-7, the V gene TRBV7-9; TRBD2 matches 9 bases. There are 15 residues in the CDR3. In germline, CDR1 is SEHNR, CDR2 FQNEAQ (reference sequence). The V segment lost 4 bases and the J segment 5 bases; nucleotides outside the gene matches: 9. CDR3 amino acids: CASSSVAGGEDEQYF. The DNA of the CDR3 is TGTGCCAGCAGCTCCGTGGCGGGAGGGGAGGACGAGCAGTACTTC.

This clone has a handful of counts. The chain recombines TRBV7-2 with TRBJ2-2; D is undetermined. This CDR3 spans 13 amino acids. Germline CDR1 SGHTA, CDR2 FQGNSA. The germline V and J ends were trimmed by 1 base and 6 bases, with 6 bases remaining between them. CDR3 nucleotide sequence: TGTGCCAGCAGCTTAGGATATCCCGGGGAGCTGTTTTTT. Its protein product is CASSLGYPGELFF.

The chain recombines TRBV7-2 with TRBJ2-1; 7 bases fit TRBD2. CDR3 length: 15 residues. CDR1 and CDR2 (germline): SGHTA, FQGNSA. The junction had 5 bases not matched to a gene; V was cut back by 5 bases and J by 1 base. DNA of the CDR3: TGTGCCAGCAGCCTTAGCGGGCCTTCCTACAATGAGCAGTTCTTC. This translates into CASSLSGPSYNEQFF.

The rearrangement links TRBV6-5 to TRBJ2-3; TRBD2 might be the D (5 bases). Per germline, CDR1 MNHEY and CDR2 SVGAGI. Trimming took off 2 bases at V and 2 bases at J, with 8 bases between the two ends. CDR3 length equals 14 residues. CDR3 residues: CASSYSGITDTQYF. The CDR3 nucleotides are TGTGCCAGCAGTTACAGCGGAATCACAGATACGCAGTATTTT.